A selection of T cell receptor beta chains follows, all from one sample in a study of response to subunit inactivated influenza vaccine. Each CDR3 protein is one row after TCRdb ran MiXCR on the RT-PCR reads. The sample shows more than 600,000 distinct CDR3 sequences, approximately 17% of them seen only once. Sequenced material: PBMCs from blood, taken roughly 5 days after vaccination. Every receptor here comes from a man aged 45-65 years who received an inactivated influenza vaccine. The CDR3 runs from the conserved cysteine through the conserved F or W. The order of the fields is D gene, clone size, V gene, J gene, CDR3 protein, CDR3 DNA. The D gene is left open where the match is weak. Some rows have no size entry. The others give once, few or many, or a class for an expanded clone.

.,few,TRBV4-2,TRBJ2-1,CASSQVADLVMNEQFF,TGTGCCAGCAGCCAAGTAGCGGACCTGGTTATGAATGAGCAGTTCTTC
.,few,TRBV27,TRBJ2-3,CASSLAGLTFSTDTQYF,TGTGCCAGCAGTCTGGCGGGATTAACGTTTAGCACAGATACGCAGTATTTT
.,.,TRBV11-2,TRBJ2-3,CASSLEWARTQYF,TGTGCCAGCAGCTTGGAATGGGCCAGAACGCAGTATTTT
.,few,TRBV6-1,TRBJ2-6,CASNKRWSSGANVLTF,TGTGCCAGCAACAAACGGTGGAGCTCTGGGGCCAACGTCCTGACTTTC
TRBD1,.,TRBV12-3/TRBV12-4,TRBJ1-1,CASSGDSVLAFF,TGTGCCAGCAGTGGGGACAGTGTTCTGGCTTTCTTT
.,few,TRBV20-1,TRBJ1-1,CSGRGRRNTEAFF,TGCAGTGGGCGGGGACGGAGGAACACTGAAGCTTTCTTT
.,many,TRBV29-1,TRBJ1-1,CSARGGDNEAFF,TGCAGCGCAAGGGGCGGTGATAATGAAGCTTTCTTT
.,few,TRBV7-2,TRBJ1-1,CASSSKLRQEAFF,TGTGCCAGCAGCTCGAAGCTGAGACAGGAAGCTTTCTTT
.,few,TRBV6-1,TRBJ2-3,CASFRGSRGGPTDTQYF,TGTGCCAGCTTTCGCGGTTCGAGGGGGGGACCCACAGATACGCAGTATTTT
TRBD2,.,TRBV7-8,TRBJ2-1,CASRLTGGVYNEQFF,TGTGCCAGCAGGCTGACGGGAGGGGTGTACAATGAGCAGTTCTTC
.,.,TRBV7-8,TRBJ2-1,CASSNERTAAYNEQFF,TGTGCCAGCAGCAACGAGAGGACAGCCGCCTACAATGAGCAGTTCTTC
.,.,TRBV24-1,TRBJ2-1,CATSDSAAETPYNEQFF,TGTGCCACCAGTGATTCCGCGGCGGAGACTCCATACAATGAGCAGTTCTTC
TRBD1,.,TRBV28,TRBJ1-2,CASSPYKGGHDGYTF,TGTGCCAGCAGTCCGTACAAAGGGGGCCACGATGGCTACACCTTC
TRBD1,.,TRBV5-1,TRBJ2-3,CASSTGTGAITDTQYF,TGCGCCAGCAGCACCGGGACAGGGGCTATCACAGATACGCAGTATTTT
TRBD2,few,TRBV20-1,TRBJ2-1,CSARPLDRGGLEQFF,TGCAGTGCTAGACCTCTCGACCGGGGGGGTTTGGAGCAGTTCTTC
.,many,TRBV7-2,TRBJ2-5,CASSLVGRREWETQYF,TGTGCCAGCAGCTTAGTCGGTAGACGGGAGTGGGAGACCCAGTACTTC
TRBD1,.,TRBV9,TRBJ2-3,CASSFRQGLNDADTQYF,TGTGCCAGCAGCTTCCGACAGGGGTTAAATGATGCAGATACGCAGTATTTT
TRBD2,few,TRBV30,TRBJ2-3,CAWSVPHLAGGVPTQYF,TGTGCCTGGAGTGTCCCGCACCTAGCGGGAGGGGTCCCTACGCAGTATTTT
TRBD1,.,TRBV6-4,TRBJ2-5,CASSDGDSPQETQYF,TGTGCCAGCAGTGACGGGGACAGCCCCCAAGAGACCCAGTACTTC
.,.,TRBV7-9,TRBJ1-1,CASTTTANTEAFF,TGTGCCAGCACCACGACAGCGAACACTGAAGCTTTCTTT
TRBD1,few,TRBV9,TRBJ2-2,CASSGSFTGTGVTGELFF,TGTGCCAGCAGCGGATCATTTACCGGGACAGGGGTTACCGGGGAGCTGTTTTTT
TRBD2,.,TRBV7-2,TRBJ2-1,CASSLALIAGGPWNEQFF,TGTGCCAGCAGCTTAGCGCTTATAGCGGGAGGGCCATGGAATGAGCAGTTCTTC